The entry below gives a single T cell receptor beta chain sequence along with its context. Assay: immunoSEQ multiplex PCR; the TCRdb copy retains only in-frame clones and omits some. The table has under 200,000 clones, about four fifths seen once; the top ten hold less than 6%. Trimming removed 7 bases at V and 11 bases at J, with 14 bases between. The germline gives CDR1 LGHNT, CDR2 FRNRAP. The CDR3 totals 11 residues. These data are taken from a study of cytotoxic CD8 clonotypes in ibrutinib-treated CLL. The clonotype comes from a human donor with chronic lymphocytic leukemia. The chain uses TRBV12-5 and TRBJ1-1, with a possible D match to TRBD1 (5 bases). Material: PBMCs, obtained after 24 months of ibrutinib treatment. CDR3 nucleotide sequence: TGTGCTAGTGCGGGGGTCCTGGGTGCTTTCTTT. It specifies CASAGVLGAFF. The full variable domain, rest sourced from reference TRBV12-5 and TRBJ1-1, is DARVTQTPRHKVTEMGQEVTMRCQPILGHNTVFWYRQTMMQGLELLAYFRNRAPLDDSGMPKDRFSAEMPDATLATLKIQPSEPRDSAVYFCASAGVLGAFFGQGTRLTVV.